The sequence of this T cell receptor (beta chain) was determined in a study of blood T cells in healthy people across ages. Drawn from each donor were around 9.1 milliliters of peripheral blood. Total RNA, at least 5.5 micrograms per sample, came from PBMCs. Next came a second PCR, run for about 7 to 11 cycles, which used a sample-barcoded 5' primer along with a J-beta primer mix. Every cDNA was tagged by a template-switch adaptor with 12 random nucleotides. TCRdb redid the calling of the 5' RACE reads with MiXCR, one entry per CDR3 protein. The sample has 1.5 million to 2 million distinct CDR3 sequences; roughly 30% are singletons. Material for sequencing was blood. The receptor's source is a woman under 40 in good health.

CDR3 in amino acids: CACDGLGSHEQYF. The CDR3 coding sequence is TGTGCCTGTGATGGTTTGGGGAGCCACGAGCAGTACTTC. The rearrangement links TRBV30 to TRBJ2-7; TRBD2 might be the D (5 bases). Trimming removed 6 bases from V and 5 bases from J, with 17 bases in between. This CDR3 comprises 13 residues. Germline values: CDR1 GTSNPN, CDR2 SVGIG (reference sequence).